The T cell receptor (beta chain) under discussion was sequenced for a study of CD8+ T cells in alopecia areata (dated by TCRdb to the late 2010s). With respect to the entire study: The treated patients, all with moderate-to-severe alopecia areata, were enrolled in an open-label pilot trial of oral tofacitinib given at 5 to 10 mg twice daily. Patients on tofacitinib were biopsied at baseline and after 4 and 24 weeks of treatment, and several of the patients also had a later scalp biopsy. Patients received tofacitinib for 6 to 18 months and were then followed off drug for 6 months to check for delayed response and recurrence. The SALT score, which quantifies the percentage of affected scalp surface area, was used to measure disease severity in treated patients. The RNA source kit depended on sample type: the PAXgene miRNA kit for fixed scalp, the miRNeasy kit for PBMCs, and the RNeasy kit for mouse skin. immunoSEQ multiplex PCR using 35 Vbeta forward primers and 13 Jbeta reverse primers was used to amplify TCRbeta CDR3 regions. Scalp tissue and sorted CD4+ and CD8+ peripheral blood T cells from patchy and totalis/universalis alopecia areata patients and from healthy controls were covered by human TCRbeta sequencing. In both human patients and the C3H/HeJ mouse model, the study applied high-throughput TCRbeta sequencing to look at T cell clonal expansion in alopecia areata. Clonality in the scalp was compared among normal scalp (n=4), patchy alopecia areata scalp (n=8), and alopecia totalis/universalis scalp (n=8).

What the treatment or condition label conveys for this sample: oral pan-JAK inhibitor, 5-10 mg twice daily. From alopecia areata patients, peripheral blood was collected along with lesional scalp punch biopsies. PBMCs were isolated by density centrifugation and stained for CD3, CD4 and CD8, after which CD4+ and CD8+ T cells were sorted on a FACSAria. Looking up the germline V gene yields CDR1 SQVTM and CDR2 ANQGSEA. Including the terminal cysteine and phenylalanine, the CDR3 comprises 11 residues. Just CDR3 DNA is preserved here, 33 bases in frame from base 1. At the junction V is shortened by 6 bases and J by 10 bases; bases outside the gene matches: 6. This clone was found a few times. There is no known antigen for this receptor. No quality values exist for individual bases; no much larger clone is one base distant. Libraries were constructed by the immunoSEQ multiplex PCR assay. For TCR sequencing, RNA was extracted from every sample and reverse transcribed into cDNA to serve as template. SuperScript III was used to make first-strand cDNA, primed with a 2:1 mix of oligo-dT and random hexamers. Amplification bias was assessed with a synthetic immune receptor repertoire, and residual bias was removed computationally. In the paper's pipeline: Raw reads were preprocessed for error removal, and CDR3 was defined according to IMGT conventions as running from the conserved cysteine to phenylalanine. To get clonality, Shannon entropy was normalized by log2 of the number of productive unique TCRs and the result was subtracted from 1. Scalp TCRbeta sequences were cross-referenced with sorted blood CD4 and CD8 repertoires so that the CD4 or CD8 identity of scalp clones could be inferred. Not all clones reach the TCRdb copy of this immuneACCESS table, which keeps in-frame sequences only. Checked studies attribute under half of the gap to unresolved V genes and leave the rest unexplained. That table is the source of V, J and clone size, and D and trimming were worked out from the DNA. This sample has 200,000 to 250,000 clones in its table, and 43% of those were observed once. About 2.6% of the sample is held by the ten biggest clonotypes.

Overall results and qualifications from the work: During tofacitinib treatment, many expanded lesional clones remained in scalp and blood, and this persistence may partly explain relapse after treatment is stopped. Tofacitinib significantly decreased scalp clonality and the number of expanded CD8+ clones among the top 100 scalp clones. Higher clonality and more expanded CD8+ clones were observed in lesional scalp than in normal scalp, particularly in alopecia totalis/universalis, a finding suggestive of antigenic drive. Unlike mouse skin, which is dominated by gammadelta T cells, normal human skin has resident alphabeta T cells that are also sequenced, and this complicates analysis of the scalp TCR repertoire. Shared TCR sequences between patients were less evident than in mice, which may be partly attributable to HLA diversity in the patient population. Because the treated cohort was small and included a single nonresponder, larger studies are needed to assess links between baseline CD8+ expansion and response.

This TCR came from a human donor with alopecia areata. The specimen was CD4+ T cells sorted from blood, collected at approximately week 36, from a patient treated with tofacitinib. The receptor chain draws on TRBV29-1 and TRBJ2-5; a stretch of 9 junction bases matches TRBD1. CDR3 sequence: CSVERQGVQYF. The nucleotides are TGCAGCGTGGAGAGACAGGGGGTCCAGTACTTC.